This T cell receptor (beta chain) emerged from a study of T-cell memory formation after mild COVID-19. Study-wide findings and caveats: Mostly located in CM and EM were contracting CD4+ clones, with contracting CD8+ clones located in EMRA. CD4+ bias marked clones expanding day 15 to 37, unlike balanced contracting clones.

The CDR3 totals 15 residues. With V trimmed by 5 bases and J by 3 bases, 7 bases remained unmatched. This clonotype occurred a few times. Its specificity is not known. TCRdb ran MiXCR on the 5' RACE reads and lists one entry per CDR3 protein. Among around 140,000 distinct CDR3 sequences listed, 20% to 25% were seen once. This clonotype was obtained from an adult woman who had mild COVID-19 (a few samples of this study predate the infection). Cell type and time point are not known. This rearrangement joins TRBV12-3 or TRBV12-4 to TRBJ1-2; 9 bases align to TRBD1. The sample taken for sequencing was PBMCs or a T cell subset sorted from them (not recorded which). The CDR3 DNA follows: TGTGCCAGCAGTCCGGGACAGGGCTCTGACTATGGCTACACCTTC. This codes for CASSPGQGSDYGYTF.